The clone carrying this T cell receptor beta chain was found once. Clones were sequenced by immunoSEQ multiplex PCR, and TCRdb holds only the in-frame ones, with some missing. The data show about 210,000 clones, 88% seen once. These data originate in a study of blood T cell repertoires in COVID-19. For the study at large: T cells, B-cell-depleted T cells, or PBMCs provided the cDNA or gDNA that served as material.

The CDR3 loop spans 17 amino acids. V was trimmed by 0 bases and J by 1 base, leaving 12 bases between them. CDR1 KGHSH and CDR2 LQKENI come from the germline V gene. This receptor was identified in a man between 18 and 35 years old with active or convalescent COVID-19. This chain links TRBV18 with TRBJ2-2; possible D gene TRBD2, 5 bases. Sequencing input: peripheral blood. The CDR3 nucleotides are TGTGCCAGCTCACCACCAGGGCCGGGGATGAACACCGGGGAGCTGTTTTTT. It encodes CASSPPGPGMNTGELFF.